The clone carrying this T cell receptor beta chain occurred once. The data belong to a study of control samples from healthy donors and cancer patients. Data came from immunoSEQ multiplex PCR; TCRdb stores just in-frame clones and leaves some out. The table records more than 85,000 clones, 84% of them present only once. V lost 5 bases, J lost 2 bases, and 15 bases lay in between. Germline V gives CDR1 MNHEY, CDR2 SVGEGT. The length of the CDR3 is 15 residues. The J gene is TRBJ1-1, the V gene TRBV6-2 or TRBV6-3; D ambiguous. The sequenced material came from PBMCs. This TCR was recovered from a man between 65 and 85 years old with lung cancer. The CDR3 DNA follows: TGTGCCAGCAGTGCGAGATGGACGGCTAACACTGAAGCTTTCTTT. This gives the protein CASSARWTANTEAFF.